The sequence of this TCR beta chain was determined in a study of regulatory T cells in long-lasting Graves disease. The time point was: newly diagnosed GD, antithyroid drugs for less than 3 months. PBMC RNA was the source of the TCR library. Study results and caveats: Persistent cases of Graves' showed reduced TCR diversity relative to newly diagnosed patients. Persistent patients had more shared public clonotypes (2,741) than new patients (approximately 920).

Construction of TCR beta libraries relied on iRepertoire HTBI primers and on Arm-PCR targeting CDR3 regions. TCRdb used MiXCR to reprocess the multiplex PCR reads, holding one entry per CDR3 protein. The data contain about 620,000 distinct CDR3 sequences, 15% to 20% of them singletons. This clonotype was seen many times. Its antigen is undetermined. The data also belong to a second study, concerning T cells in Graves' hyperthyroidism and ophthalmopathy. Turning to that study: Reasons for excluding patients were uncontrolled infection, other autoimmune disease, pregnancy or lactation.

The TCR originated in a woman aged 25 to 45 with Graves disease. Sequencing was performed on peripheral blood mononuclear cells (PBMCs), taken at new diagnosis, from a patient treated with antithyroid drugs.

CDR3 residues: CASSASFMNTEAFF. CDR3 nucleotides: TGTGCCAGCAGCGCCTCCTTCATGAACACTGAAGCTTTCTTT. V and J are TRBV6-1 and TRBJ1-1; D not resolved. The CDR3 totals 14 residues. Germline V gene data show CDR1 as MNHNS and CDR2 as SASEGT. The V gene lost 6 bases and the J gene lost 0 bases, with 11 bases spanning the gap.